This T cell receptor beta chain was obtained from a study of shared clonotypes between healthy human individuals. CDR3 length: 13 amino acids. V was clipped by 4 bases and J by 1 base, with 4 bases between them. Germline values: CDR1 LNHDA, CDR2 SQIVND (reference sequence). The table came from immunoSEQ multiplex PCR; TCRdb's copy has only in-frame clones and leaves some out. The sample carries 950,000 to 1,100,000 clones, about four fifths recorded once. This chain connects TRBV19 to TRBJ1-4; no definite D call. This clonotype originated in a man aged 18 to 29 in good health. Some clones in this sample may be carry-over from other donors' samples. Material: memory CD4+ T cells from PBMCs. Subset defined: CD45RA-negative fraction. This CDR3 is CASSKRTNEKLFF. The CDR3 DNA follows: TGTGCCAGTAGTAAGAGAACTAATGAAAAACTGTTTTTT.